This T cell receptor beta chain derives from a study of molecular identifiers for immune sequencing clone quantification. Germline V gene lookup returns CDR1 SQVTM and CDR2 ANQGSEA. The junction had 17 bases not matched to a gene; V was cut back by 7 bases and J by 0 bases. The CDR3 spans 19 residues. This clonotype came up many times. Via MiXCR, TCRdb re-called the PCR reads, giving one row per CDR3 protein. The sample holds some 580,000 distinct CDR3 sequences, 25% seen once. The receptor was derived from a human donor in good health. Some libraries in this study had Jurkat cell RNA spiked in. The chain combines TRBV29-1 with TRBJ2-6; 8 bases align to TRBD1. What was sequenced was naive CD8+ T cells from blood, with Jurkat cell RNA spiked in. The sample's subset: FACS-sorted CD8+CD4-CCR7+CD45RA+ naive T cells. The CDR3 DNA follows: TGCAGCGCCTATACAGAGACCGGGACAGGCCCCTCTGGGGCCAACGTCCTGACTTTC. Protein: CSAYTETGTGPSGANVLTF.